These 10 T cell receptor beta chains share one sample of origin, sequenced in a study of PD-L1 blockade in urothelial cancer. This table comes from immunoSEQ multiplex PCR, and its TCRdb copy is limited to in-frame clones, with some not included. The table has some 100,000 clones, about 91% seen once. Material: PBMCs, obtained around atezolizumab (anti-PD-L1) treatment. These receptors were obtained from a woman aged 80 or over with urothelial cancer.

The V call is TRBV4-1, the J call TRBJ1-2, with D maybe TRBD1 (6 bases). The CDR3 runs to 14 residues. Germline CDR1 is MGHRA and CDR2 is YSYEKL. Trimming stripped 2 bases from V and 4 bases from J, with 11 bases between. As DNA, the CDR3 is TGCGCCAGCAGCCAACAGGGACAAGGCTATGGCTACACCTTC. This gives the protein CASSQQGQGYGYTF.

A few counts support this clone. The rearrangement joins TRBV6-6 to TRBJ2-1; TRBD2 agrees at 7 bases. The CDR3 is 16 residues long. Germline V lookup: CDR1 MNHNY, CDR2 SVGAGI (reference sequence). J lost 3 bases, V lost 5 bases, and 10 bases had no gene match. CDR3 nucleotides: TGTGCCAGCAGTCCCCCGGGTCAGCGGGGCTACAATGAGCAGTTCTTC. It encodes CASSPPGQRGYNEQFF.

The chain employs TRBV14 and TRBJ1-1; 7 positions match TRBD1. Losses at the gene ends were 1 base for V and 5 bases for J; bases not matched to a gene: 7. Germline CDR1 SGHDN, CDR2 FVKESK. The CDR3 loop spans 15 amino acids. CDR3 DNA sequence: TGTGCCAGCAGCCAAGTCGGCAGGGGGAGGACTGAAGCTTTCTTT. It is translated as CASSQVGRGRTEAFF.

The chain carries TRBV9 and TRBJ2-3, with D perhaps matching TRBD2 (6 bases). Germline V gene sequence: CDR1 SGDLS, CDR2 YYNGEE. V lost 0 bases to trimming and J lost 2 bases, with 10 bases between them. This CDR3 comprises 15 residues. The CDR3 DNA reads TGTGCCAGCAGCGTAGCTCCGGGGGACACAGATACGCAGTATTTT. This translates into CASSVAPGDTDTQYF.

The V and J genes are TRBV20-1 and TRBJ2-3; D gene unclear. The length of the CDR3 is 8 residues. The V end lost 7 bases, the J end lost 9 bases, and 5 bases lay between the germline ends. From germline, CDR1 is DFQATT and CDR2 SNEGSKA (reference sequence). CDR3 loop: CSVGTQYF. DNA for the CDR3: TGCAGTGTCGGGACGCAGTATTTT.

The gene calls are TRBV29-1 and TRBJ1-1; D possibly corresponds to TRBD1 (6 bases). This CDR3 comprises 14 residues. CDR1 is SQVTM, CDR2 ANQGSEA, per germline. V was clipped by 7 bases and J by 1 base, with 16 bases between them. The chain's CDR3 is CSAITGSRNTEAFF. The CDR3 nucleotides read TGCAGCGCCATCACAGGGTCTCGGAACACTGAAGCTTTCTTT.

The genes are TRBV7-6 and TRBJ2-7; D call uncertain. Trimming stripped 4 bases from V and 7 bases from J, with 17 bases between. Germline lookup yields CDR1 SGHVS and CDR2 FNYEAQ. CDR3 length: 14 residues. CDR3 sequence: CASSSQGVAGEQYF. The CDR3 DNA sequence: TGTGCCAGCAGCTCCCAAGGCGTAGCTGGAGAGCAGTACTTC.

This clone showed up just once. This chain links TRBV7-9 with TRBJ2-1; 10 bases are a match to TRBD2. V was clipped by 11 bases and J by 6 bases; unmatched bases: 13. Germline CDR1 reads SEHNR; CDR2 reads FQNEAQ (reference sequence). This CDR3 has 15 residues. CDR3 in DNA: TGTGCCGCTAGGTCGGCTAGCGGGAGAGGCAATGAGCAGTTCTTC. This sequence encodes CAARSASGRGNEQFF. Full variable domain (rest looked up from reference TRBV7-9 and TRBJ2-1): DTGVSQNPRHKITKRGQNVTFRCDPISEHNRLYWYRQTLGQGPEFLTYFQNEAQLEKSRLLSDRFSAERPKGSFSTLEIQRTEQGDSAMYLCAARSASGRGNEQFFGPGTRLTVL.

The chain employs TRBV9 and TRBJ2-5, with 10 nucleotides matching TRBD2. Germline CDR1 SGDLS, CDR2 YYNGEE. After removal of 3 bases from V and 1 base from J, the junction contained 3 bases not matched to a gene. The CDR3 has 15 amino acids. For the CDR3, the DNA is TGTGCCAGCAGCGGGTCTAGCGGGGGCCAAGAGACCCAGTACTTC. Its translation is CASSGSSGGQETQYF.

The genes are TRBV7-8 and TRBJ1-2; no clear D. The V and J ends lost 4 bases and 1 base respectively, with 7 bases between them. Germline loops: CDR1 SGHVS, CDR2 FQNEAQ. The CDR3 spans 13 residues. Written as DNA, the CDR3 is TGTGCCAGCAGCTCTTTAATTAACTATGGCTACACCTTC. It is translated as CASSSLINYGYTF.